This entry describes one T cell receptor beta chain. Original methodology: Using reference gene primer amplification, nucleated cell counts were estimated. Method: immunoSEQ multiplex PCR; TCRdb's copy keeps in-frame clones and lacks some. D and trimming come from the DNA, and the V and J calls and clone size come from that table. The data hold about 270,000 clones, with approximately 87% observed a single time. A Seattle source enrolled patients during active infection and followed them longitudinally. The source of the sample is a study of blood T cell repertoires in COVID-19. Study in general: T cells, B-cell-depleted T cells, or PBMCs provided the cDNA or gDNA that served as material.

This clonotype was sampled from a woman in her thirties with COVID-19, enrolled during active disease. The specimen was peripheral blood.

The DNA for the CDR3 is TGTGCCAGCTCACCAGAGGCACAGGGTTATCAGCCCCAGCATTTT. Protein: CASSPEAQGYQPQHF. The chain couples TRBV18 to TRBJ1-5, with D possibly matching TRBD1 (6 bases). In germline, CDR1 is KGHSH, CDR2 LQKENI. V lost 2 bases and J 5 bases, leaving 13 bases between the germline ends. CDR3 length: 15 amino acids.